This T cell receptor beta chain appears in the sequencing data of a study of T cells in tuberculosis (dated by TCRdb to the late 2010s). Study-level background: In the study, CD1B tetramers and high-throughput TCR immunosequencing were combined to characterize T cells specific for the mycobacterial lipid antigen glucose monomycolate (GMM). PBMC from active tuberculosis patients were archived either before standard anti-tuberculosis treatment began or within 7 days of its start. In a South African clinical cohort, IGRA-negative adolescents, IGRA-positive adolescents with latent tuberculosis and adults with active tuberculosis were compared, with ten to eleven people in each group. Results the study describes overall, beyond this receptor: Active tuberculosis TCR-alpha repertoires showed smaller mean NN-distances to GMM-specific TCRs than IGRA-negative controls, suggesting clonal expansion of these TCRs. Shorter CDR3-alpha lengths in active tuberculosis patients partly drove the smaller NN-distances, and the TCR-beta difference was not statistically significant. Clinical samples were selected based on the availability of cryopreserved specimens, with adults included as active tuberculosis cases and adolescents included as controls. A classifier using the diverse GMM-specific repertoire reached roughly 89% accuracy (AUROC 0.8 to 0.95), compared with roughly 70% accuracy using GEM motif frequencies.

With regard to this clone: The target of this receptor is not known. Base quality data are lacking; no much larger clone is found one base away.

The time point label of this sample denotes: new active TB diagnosis, blood taken before or within 7 days of starting treatment. Active tuberculosis patients were HIV-seronegative South African adults aged 18 years or older with a new diagnosis. Confirmation of active tuberculosis was obtained by positive sputum smear microscopy and/or positive M. tuberculosis culture. Immunosequencing was performed on unsorted cryopreserved PBMC and covered around 100,000 T cells per clinical donor on average. TCR libraries were generated with the immunoSEQ multiplex PCR assay, using TCR-beta and/or TCR-alpha/delta assays for each sample. The amplified TCR libraries were sequenced on the Illumina high-throughput platform. Per the source publication's procedure: Clustering and dimensionality reduction relied on pairwise TCRdist distances among GMM-specific receptors from T cells that were either sorted ex vivo or expanded in vitro. Each clinical repertoire was assigned a mean NN-distance score, defined as the average TCRdist to the nearest 10% of tetramer-positive reference sequences. GEM TCR motif frequency was calculated as the fraction of unique TCRs that matched known GEM sequences by V/J usage and CDR3 length. Active tuberculosis was classified by linear discriminant analysis with leave-one-out cross-validation, implemented in scikit-learn. TCRdb provides this immuneACCESS table in a form limited to in-frame rearrangements. Some clones are lacking; in checked studies, under half of them reflect an unresolved V gene, and why the rest are absent is not known. The D gene and trimming were derived from the DNA, and the V and J assignments and clone size from that table. In all, the sample holds around 30,000 clones, and roughly 93% of those were seen once. The leading ten clones occupy about 10% of the sample.

From the germline V gene, CDR1 is SNHLY and CDR2 is FYNNEI. Trimming leaves V shorter by 6 bases and J shorter by 4 bases, with the junction holding 10 bases beyond the gene matches. From cysteine to phenylalanine, the CDR3 is 15 amino acids long. Just CDR3 DNA is preserved here, 45 bases in frame from base 1. The material sequenced was PBMCs, taken at tuberculosis diagnosis. This chain is built from TRBV2 and TRBJ2-3; 7 nucleotides in the junction match TRBD2. This clonotype was sampled from an adult with tuberculosis. The nucleotide sequence is TGTGCCAGCAGCCTACTACGGGGGGACTCAGATACGCAGTATTTT. Translation gives CASSLLRGDSDTQYF.